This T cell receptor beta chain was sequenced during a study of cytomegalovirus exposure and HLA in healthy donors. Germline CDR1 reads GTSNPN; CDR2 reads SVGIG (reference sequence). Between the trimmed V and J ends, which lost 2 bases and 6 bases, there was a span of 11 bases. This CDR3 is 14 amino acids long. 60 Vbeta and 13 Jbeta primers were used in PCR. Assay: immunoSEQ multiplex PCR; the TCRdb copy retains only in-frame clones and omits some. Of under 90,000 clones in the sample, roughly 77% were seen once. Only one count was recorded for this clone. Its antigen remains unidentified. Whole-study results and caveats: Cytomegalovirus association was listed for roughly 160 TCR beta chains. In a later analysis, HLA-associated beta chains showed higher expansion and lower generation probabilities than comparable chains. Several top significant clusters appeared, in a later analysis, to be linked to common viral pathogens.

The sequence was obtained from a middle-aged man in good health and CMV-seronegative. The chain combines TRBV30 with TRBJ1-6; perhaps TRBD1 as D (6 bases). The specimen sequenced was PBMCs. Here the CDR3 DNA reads TGTGCCTGGAGTCTGTCAGGGGCTAATTCACCCCTCCACTTT. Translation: CAWSLSGANSPLHF.